These T cell receptor beta chains were read from a single sample in a study of cytomegalovirus exposure and HLA in healthy donors. Only in-frame clones appear in the TCRdb table, and some are missing; sequencing was by immunoSEQ multiplex PCR. The data contain under 150,000 clones, about two thirds of them singletons. The sample consisted of PBMCs. These receptor sequences come from a woman aged 55-70 years in good health and CMV-seropositive. Both conserved end residues are part of each CDR3.

TRBJ1-4 TRBV29-1 CSVEGDRIRGKLFF
TRBJ1-1 TRBV7-9 CASSWGQLNTEAFF
TRBJ2-6 TRBV19 CASSIGGLSGANVLTF
TRBJ2-3 TRBV6-1 CASSEFFRAGNTDTQYF
TRBJ1-5 TRBV7-8 CASRGGTNGNQPQHF
TRBJ2-1 TRBV6-1 CASSPRAGLYNEQFF
TRBJ2-5 TRBV29-1 CSVEEPTGTRETQYF
TRBJ1-2 TRBV11-1 CASSFRDRSFGYTF
TRBJ2-5 TRBV18 CASSPPATGGRETQYF
TRBJ1-2 TRBV2 CASRPPGSYGYTF
TRBJ2-1 TRBV29-1 CSVEETETYNEQFF
TRBJ1-1 TRBV28 CASRGPGQGDLEAFF
TRBJ2-5 TRBV5-4 CASSLRTSGGGMRETQYF
TRBJ1-1 TRBV6-5 CASSYVGVGQAFF
TRBJ1-2 TRBV7-9 CASSTGQVFYGYTF
TRBJ1-1 TRBV19 CASSTGPLNTEAFF
TRBJ2-7 TRBV5-1 CASSLVWGRTYEQYF
TRBJ1-5 TRBV5-1 CASSPAGPSSGGNQPQHF
TRBJ2-7 TRBV2 CASSGGQGAMYEQYF
TRBJ1-5 TRBV5-4 CASSIDRDRGSPQHF
TRBJ1-6 TRBV11-2 CASSLGGGSPLHF
TRBJ1-5 TRBV7-3 CASSSTGNQPQHF
TRBJ1-2 TRBV7-9 CASSPPPDRGPYGYTF